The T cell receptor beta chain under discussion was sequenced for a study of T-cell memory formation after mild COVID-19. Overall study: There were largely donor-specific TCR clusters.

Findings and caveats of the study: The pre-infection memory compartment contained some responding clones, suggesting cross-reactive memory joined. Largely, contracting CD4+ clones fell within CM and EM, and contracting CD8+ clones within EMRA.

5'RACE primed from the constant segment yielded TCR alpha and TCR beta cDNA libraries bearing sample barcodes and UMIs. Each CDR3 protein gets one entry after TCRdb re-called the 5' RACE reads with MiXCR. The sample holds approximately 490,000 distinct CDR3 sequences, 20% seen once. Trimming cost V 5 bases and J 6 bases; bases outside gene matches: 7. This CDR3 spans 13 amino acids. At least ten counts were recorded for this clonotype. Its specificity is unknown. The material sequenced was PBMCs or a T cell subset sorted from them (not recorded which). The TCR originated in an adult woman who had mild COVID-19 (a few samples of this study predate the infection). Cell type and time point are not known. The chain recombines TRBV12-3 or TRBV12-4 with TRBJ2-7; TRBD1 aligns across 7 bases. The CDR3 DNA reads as TGTGCCAGCAGTCCGCAGACAGGGAGCGAGCAGTACTTC. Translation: CASSPQTGSEQYF.